The 10 T cell receptor beta chains reported below all come from one sample, sequenced in a study of monozygotic twins with cystic fibrosis. TCRdb keeps only in-frame clones here, not all; method: immunoSEQ multiplex PCR. The profile shows 39,000 or so clones, over 80% of them singletons. Sequenced input: blood. Receptor source: a boy under 10 years old with cystic fibrosis.

The chain's CDR3 is CASYPGRQNSNQPQHF. In DNA, the CDR3 is TGTGCCAGTTATCCCGGAAGGCAAAATAGCAATCAGCCCCAGCATTTT. This chain uses TRBV2 with TRBJ1-5; D unclear. The CDR3 is 16 residues long. Trimming left V 9 bases short and J 0 bases short, with 18 bases between. Germline V gene data show CDR1 as SNHLY and CDR2 as FYNNEI.

This chain links TRBV6-6 with TRBJ1-1; D is unclear. Germline values: CDR1 MNHNY, CDR2 SVGAGI (reference sequence). Trimming removed 2 bases from V and 1 base from J, with 11 bases in between. The CDR3 sequence is 15 residues long. The CDR3 nucleotides are TGTGCCAGCAGTTACCCGGGAGAGGGGAACACTGAAGCTTTCTTT. Translating gives CASSYPGEGNTEAFF.

The rearrangement joins TRBV6-6 to TRBJ1-2; 8 nucleotides align to TRBD1. Germline loops: CDR1 MNHNY, CDR2 SVGAGI (reference sequence). The junction had 2 bases not matched to a gene; V was cut back by 5 bases and J by 9 bases. This CDR3 spans 11 amino acids. The CDR3 DNA sequence: TGTGCCAGCAGTGACAGGGGTCGCTACACCTTC. Its protein is CASSDRGRYTF.

The rearrangement links TRBV10-2 to TRBJ1-3, with a possible D match to TRBD1 (5 bases). CDR1 and CDR2 (germline): WSHSY, SAAADI. Trimming cost V 5 bases and J 0 bases, with 11 bases left between them. The CDR3 is made up of 15 amino acids. The CDR3: CASSPTGYSGNTIYF. CDR3 in DNA: TGCGCCAGCAGTCCAACAGGATACTCTGGAAACACCATATATTTT.

The V and J genes are TRBV6-5 and TRBJ2-7, with 10 bases fitting TRBD1. Germline V lookup: CDR1 MNHEY, CDR2 SVGAGI. Losses at the gene ends were 0 bases for V and 4 bases for J; bases not matched to a gene: 6. The length of the CDR3 is 16 residues. DNA of the CDR3: TGTGCCAGCAGTTACTCGGTGACAGGGGGCGGGTACGAGCAGTACTTC. Encoded protein: CASSYSVTGGGYEQYF.

The V gene is TRBV7-8, the J gene TRBJ1-5; D is unclear. Germline V gene sequence: CDR1 SGHVS, CDR2 FQNEAQ. Trimming removed 2 bases at V and 0 bases at J, with 11 bases between. The CDR3 runs 16 residues. As DNA, the CDR3 is TGTGCCAGCAGCTTACACCCCCGGGGTAGCAATCAGCCCCAGCATTTT. It encodes CASSLHPRGSNQPQHF.

There are a few counts of this clone. The chain links TRBV5-1 to TRBJ1-5, with TRBD1 matching 7 bases. The CDR3 covers 15 residues. Per germline, CDR1 SGHRS and CDR2 YFSETQ. The V gene end was trimmed by 3 bases and the J gene end by 3 bases; junction bases not matched to a gene: 6. The CDR3 is CASSSTGDLNQPQHF. CDR3 DNA: TGCGCCAGCAGCTCTACAGGGGACCTCAATCAGCCCCAGCATTTT.

This sequence joins TRBV14 and TRBJ1-1; 8 positions agree with TRBD1. The CDR3 has 13 amino acids. V shed 2 bases, J shed 6 bases, and the junction held 2 bases outside the gene matches. Germline CDR1 SGHDN, CDR2 FVKESK. In nucleotides, the CDR3 is TGTGCCAGCAGCCAACAGGGGGCCTCTGAAGCTTTCTTT. It encodes CASSQQGASEAFF.

The rearrangement uses TRBV19 and TRBJ2-7, with D possibly matching TRBD2 (5 bases). From germline, CDR1 is LNHDA and CDR2 SQIVND (reference sequence). CDR3 length: 14 residues. V lost 11 bases and J lost 4, with 21 bases in between. The DNA of the CDR3 is TGTGCCGTTATTAGAGGGATCCCCTCGTACGAGCAGTACTTC. Its protein is CAVIRGIPSYEQYF.

The rearrangement uses TRBV5-1 and TRBJ2-1; 9 nucleotides agree with TRBD1. This CDR3 has 14 residues. Per germline, CDR1 SGHRS and CDR2 YFSETQ. With 2 bases clipped from V and 6 bases from J, the junction kept 3 bases outside the gene matches. The CDR3 spells CASSFTTGGNEQFF. The CDR3 nucleotides read TGCGCCAGCAGCTTTACGACAGGGGGCAATGAGCAGTTCTTC. The full variable domain, its missing parts supplied by reference TRBV5-1 and TRBJ2-1, is KAGVTQTPRYLIKTRGQQVTLSCSPISGHRSVSWYQQTPGQGLQFLFEYFSETQRNKGNFPGRFSGRQFSNSRSEMNVSTLELGDSALYLCASSFTTGGNEQFFGPGTRLTVL.